Given below is one T cell receptor beta chain in context. What it recognizes is unknown. TCRdb called the multiplex PCR reads again in MiXCR, with one record for every CDR3 protein. The sample records around 12,000 distinct CDR3 sequences, roughly 60% being singletons. V lost 4 bases to trimming and J lost 3 bases; unmatched junction nucleotides: 7. The CDR3 loop spans 15 amino acids. Germline-derived CDR1 and CDR2 are SGHRS and YFSETQ. This entry belongs to a study of breast tumors, draining lymph nodes, adjacent tissues. The study, taken as a whole, reports: Findings are consistent with lymph node origin and intratumoral expansion of most tumor T cells. Luminal-like breast cancer showed significantly higher tumor–nontumor repertoire similarity than basal-like. Tumor TCR diversity was below lymph nodes but above nontumor tissue.

The receptor was isolated from a female donor with breast cancer. Some clones in this sample may be carry-over from other donors' samples. The chain couples TRBV5-1 to TRBJ1-2, with TRBD1 identical over 9 bases. Sequencing was performed on tumor-adjacent breast tissue. The CDR3: CASSDEGQGDYGYTF. For the CDR3, the DNA is TGCGCCAGCAGCGACGAGGGACAGGGAGACTATGGCTACACCTTC.